These 30 T cell receptor beta chains originate from one sample sequenced in a study of blood T cells in healthy people across ages. The authors ran a second PCR of about 7 to 12 cycles using a sample-barcoded 5' primer and a J-beta primer mix. TCRdb analysed the 5' RACE reads with MiXCR anew, one entry per CDR3 protein. The data show over 500,000 distinct CDR3 sequences, with roughly a quarter seen just once and approximately 3.6% held by the top ten. A further study also used this sample, focusing on T cells of mothers and their children.

Material: blood. These receptors were taken from a boy younger than 10 in good health.

J is TRBJ2-3 and V is TRBV4-1; D is uncertain. Trimming removed 4 bases at V and 0 bases at J, with 14 bases between. CDR3 size: 16 residues. CDR1 is MGHRA and CDR2 is YSYEKL in the germline V gene. CDR3 amino acids: CASSPQYEESTDTQYF. The CDR3 DNA reads TGCGCCAGCAGCCCACAATATGAGGAGAGCACAGATACGCAGTATTTT.

This clonotype was detected only a few times. This chain uses TRBV5-1 with TRBJ2-1; no clear D. V was clipped by 0 bases and J by 6 bases, with 10 bases between them. Germline lookup yields CDR1 SGHRS and CDR2 YFSETQ. This CDR3 has 14 amino acids. The CDR3 region is CASSLAPAVNEQFF. The DNA of the CDR3 is TGCGCCAGCAGCTTGGCCCCTGCGGTCAATGAGCAGTTCTTC. The whole variable domain, filled in from reference TRBV5-1 and TRBJ2-1, reads KAGVTQTPRYLIKTRGQQVTLSCSPISGHRSVSWYQQTPGQGLQFLFEYFSETQRNKGNFPGRFSGRQFSNSRSEMNVSTLELGDSALYLCASSLAPAVNEQFFGPGTRLTVL.

The rearrangement uses TRBV12-3 or TRBV12-4 and TRBJ2-7, with D unresolved. V was cut by 6 bases and J by 7 bases, with 19 bases left in between. The length of the CDR3 is 14 residues. The CDR3 region has the DNA TGTGCCAGCAGCCCAAACAGAGCCCTAGTGGAGCAGTACTTC. Its protein is CASSPNRALVEQYF.

This clonotype was seen only a few times. The V call is TRBV3-1, the J call TRBJ2-7; 10 bases fit TRBD2. With V trimmed by 6 bases and J by 6 bases, 8 bases remained unmatched. Germline CDR1 LGHDT, CDR2 YNNKEL (reference sequence). The CDR3 has 14 amino acids. The CDR3 reads CASRPGTSESEQYF. In DNA, the CDR3 is TGTGCCAGCAGACCCGGGACTAGCGAGTCCGAGCAGTACTTC.

The rearrangement links TRBV30 to TRBJ2-5, with D maybe TRBD2 (6 bases). Germline-derived CDR1 and CDR2 are GTSNPN and SVGIG (reference sequence). The V and J ends lost 2 bases and 0 bases respectively, with 10 bases between them. CDR3 size: 14 residues. The CDR3 sequence: CAWSSGGDQETQYF. CDR3 nucleotides: TGTGCCTGGAGTAGTGGAGGGGACCAAGAGACCCAGTACTTC.

The chain has TRBV6-1 and TRBJ1-6; the D gene is possibly TRBD1 (5 bases). Germline lookup yields CDR1 MNHNS and CDR2 SASEGT. V dropped 6 bases and J dropped 0 bases, with 24 bases sitting between them. The CDR3 is 20 amino acids. CDR3 protein: CASSSYWVDSPSSYNSPLHF. The CDR3 nucleotides are TGTGCCAGCAGCAGTTACTGGGTTGACAGCCCAAGCTCCTATAATTCACCCCTCCACTTT.

The chain has TRBV3-1 and TRBJ2-5, with no clear D. The V and J ends lost 0 bases and 2 bases respectively, with 7 bases between them. The CDR3 totals 14 residues. Germline CDR1 is LGHDT and CDR2 is YNNKEL (reference sequence). The CDR3 protein is CASSQEGNQETQYF. For the CDR3, the DNA is TGTGCCAGCAGCCAAGAGGGGAATCAAGAGACCCAGTACTTC.

The chain has TRBV7-8 and TRBJ1-2, with D possibly being TRBD1 (5 bases). The CDR3 is 14 amino acids. V dropped 1 base and J dropped 8 bases, with 14 bases sitting between them. In germline, CDR1 is SGHVS, CDR2 FQNEAQ. CDR3 sequence reads: CASSLEIGVGGYTF. The CDR3 bases are TGTGCCAGCAGCTTAGAAATAGGGGTCGGCGGCTACACCTTC.

The V and J genes are TRBV5-1 and TRBJ2-5; a possible D gene is TRBD2 (6 bases). TRBJ2-7 matches the DNA end more closely, so the J call is doubtful. CDR1 and CDR2 from the germline V gene are SGHRS and YFSETQ. This CDR3 comprises 15 residues. The CDR3 loop reads CASSGGTAAGYEQYF. DNA for the CDR3: TGCGCCAGCAGCGGGGGGACGGCCGCCGGCTACGAGCAGTACTTC.

This chain uses TRBV6-2 or TRBV6-3 with TRBJ1-1; tentatively, D is TRBD1 (6 bases). The germline V gene has CDR1 MNHEY and CDR2 SVGEGT. The CDR3 has 17 amino acids. Trimming removed 3 bases at V and 4 bases at J, with 21 bases between. For the CDR3, the DNA is TGTGCCAGCAGTTATTGGGGGGCGCAGGTGTCTGCCACTGAAGCTTTCTTT. Translating gives CASSYWGAQVSATEAFF.

V gene TRBV5-1 combines with J gene TRBJ2-3; D uncertain. The germline CDR1 and CDR2 sequences are SGHRS and YFSETQ. V was pared by 0 bases and J by 3 bases, with 8 bases between. This CDR3 is 14 amino acids long. The CDR3 reads CASSLELGTDTQYF. In nucleotides, the CDR3 is TGCGCCAGCAGCTTGGAGTTAGGAACAGATACGCAGTATTTT.

The gene calls are TRBV4-3 and TRBJ2-5; D perhaps matches TRBD2 (5 bases). The CDR3 length is 13 residues. V was pared by 4 bases and J by 7 bases, with 13 bases between. Germline V gene lookup returns CDR1 LGHNA and CDR2 YSLEER. CDR3: CASSRGFRGTQYF. CDR3 in DNA: TGCGCCAGCAGCCGGGGTTTTCGGGGGACCCAGTACTTC.

This clonotype has only one observation. V usage is TRBV4-3 and J usage is TRBJ2-1, with 10 bases matching TRBD2. The CDR3 has 17 residues. Germline V lookup: CDR1 LGHNA, CDR2 YSLEER. Trimming at V came to 0 bases and at J to 8 bases, leaving 10 bases not matched to a gene. CDR3 protein: CASSQDVPASGGYEQFF. In nucleotides, the CDR3 is TGCGCCAGCAGCCAAGATGTCCCAGCTAGCGGGGGTTATGAGCAGTTCTTC.

The rearrangement uses TRBV5-6 and TRBJ2-3; the D gene is possibly TRBD2 (6 bases). CDR3 size: 13 residues. The V gene's germline CDR1 is SGHDT and CDR2 YYEEEE. Trimming took off 4 bases at V and 4 bases at J, with 10 bases between the two ends. The CDR3 DNA sequence: TGTGCCAGCAGCGCGGGGCGTGCAGATACGCAGTATTTT. Protein: CASSAGRADTQYF.

This clonotype turned up a few times. This chain joins TRBV29-1 and TRBJ2-1; 11 bases fit TRBD2. Per the germline V gene, CDR1 is SQVTM and CDR2 is ANQGSEA. The CDR3 covers 16 residues. V shed 5 bases and J 0 bases; nucleotides not matched to a gene: 6. CDR3 in amino acids: CSVWVAGGYSYNEQFF. Here the CDR3 DNA reads TGCAGCGTTTGGGTAGCGGGAGGGTACTCCTACAATGAGCAGTTCTTC.

Remarks on this clonotype: An end of the junction does not agree with germline; a read error may underlie this. The chain recombines TRBV12-3 or TRBV12-4 with TRBJ2-3; the match to TRBD2 covers 11 bases. This CDR3 comprises 16 residues. CDR3 sequence: CASRQLAGGNTDAQYF. The CDR3 nucleotides read TGTGCCAGCAGGCAGCTAGCGGGGGGTAACACAGATGCGCAGTATTTT.

Details on this clonotype: A read error may account for a junction end that differs from germline. J is TRBJ2-5 and V is TRBV5-1; 7 bases match TRBD1. The CDR3 covers 12 residues. Germline CDR1 reads SGHRS; CDR2 reads YFSETQ. The CDR3 region has the DNA TGCGCCAGCAGCTTGGGTGACAGGGATTCACACTTC. This translates into CASSLGDRDSHF. Drawing the rest from reference TRBV5-1 and TRBJ2-5, the complete variable domain is KAGVTQTPRYLIKTRGQQVTLSCSPISGHRSVSWYQQTPGQGLQFLFEYFSETQRNKGNFPGRFSGRQFSNSRSEMNVSTLELGDSALYLCASSLGDRDSHFGPGTRLLVL.

This rearrangement joins TRBV5-1 to TRBJ2-3; D remains unclear. Looked up from germline, CDR1 is SGHRS and CDR2 is YFSETQ. The germline V and J ends were trimmed by 4 bases and 4 bases, with 10 bases remaining between them. The CDR3 runs 13 residues. The CDR3 nucleotides are TGCGCCAGCAGCACCGGTGGGTCAGATACGCAGTATTTT. Translation gives CASSTGGSDTQYF.

V and J are TRBV28 and TRBJ2-7, with unresolved D. CDR3 length: 15 residues. Germline V gene sequence: CDR1 MDHEN, CDR2 SYDVKM. With 5 bases removed from V and 0 bases from J, the gap between germline ends came to 14 bases. CDR3 nucleotides: TGTGCCAGCAGTCCCCCCATAGCTAGCTCCTACGAGCAGTACTTC. Translating gives CASSPPIASSYEQYF.

The chain has TRBV20-1 and TRBJ2-5, with TRBD2 matching over 13 bases. The J call is in doubt because the DNA end fits TRBJ2-1 better. The germline V gene encodes CDR1 DFQATT and CDR2 SNEGSKA (reference sequence). CDR3 length: 16 residues. CDR3 region: CSAGGLAGRPHNEQFF. CDR3 DNA sequence: TGCAGTGCTGGGGGACTAGCGGGACGACCCCACAATGAGCAGTTCTTC.

The chain recombines TRBV7-2 with TRBJ1-1; D gene ambiguous. Germline values: CDR1 SGHTA, CDR2 FQGNSA. The CDR3 loop spans 16 amino acids. V was shortened by 5 bases and J by 0 bases, with 16 bases between the two germline ends. The CDR3 protein is CASSPYASGLNTEAFF. The CDR3 nucleotides read TGTGCCAGCAGCCCCTATGCATCAGGTTTGAACACTGAAGCTTTCTTT.

V is TRBV12-3 or TRBV12-4 and J is TRBJ2-7, with 10 bases matching TRBD1. The trim removed 5 bases at V and 6 bases at J, leaving 13 bases unmatched. The length of the CDR3 is 16 residues. CDR3 DNA: TGTGCCAGCAGTGCCGGGCACTTGGGACAGGGGAGCGAGCAGTACTTC. Protein sequence: CASSAGHLGQGSEQYF.

The chain recombines TRBV4-2 with TRBJ2-5; 7 positions match TRBD2. The last part of the DNA fits TRBJ2-7 better; the J call may be wrong. Germline CDR1 LGHNA, CDR2 YNFKEQ. The CDR3 has 14 residues. This chain's CDR3 is CASSQVTSAYEQYF. As DNA, the CDR3 is TGTGCCAGCAGCCAGGTAACTAGCGCCTACGAGCAGTACTTC.

This clonotype was observed a handful of times. The chain's CDR3 is CASSQEGMPGNTIYF. DNA of the CDR3: TGTGCCAGCAGCCAAGAAGGCATGCCGGGAAACACCATATATTTT. The chain is built from TRBV3-1 and TRBJ1-3; D remains unclear. The V end was cut by 0 bases, the J end by 4 bases, with 10 bases between. Per the germline V gene, CDR1 is LGHDT and CDR2 is YNNKEL (reference sequence). The CDR3 is made up of 15 amino acids.

This clonotype was seen a handful of times. The chain combines TRBV2 with TRBJ1-3; 7 bases line up with TRBD1. The V gene end was trimmed by 1 base and the J gene end by 4 bases; junction bases not matched to a gene: 7. The CDR3 length is 16 residues. CDR1 is SNHLY and CDR2 is FYNNEI in the germline V gene. The CDR3 DNA is TGTGCCAGCAGTGAAGGTCGTACAGGGGCCGGAAACACCATATATTTT. Its protein product is CASSEGRTGAGNTIYF.

This rearrangement joins TRBV14 to TRBJ2-5, with D possibly called TRBD1 or TRBD2 (5 bases each). The J call may be wrong; the DNA end is better matched by TRBJ2-7. The germline CDR1 and CDR2 sequences are SGHDN and FVKESK. The CDR3 has 13 residues. This CDR3 is CASSFGTDYEQYF. For the CDR3, the DNA is TGTGCCAGCAGCTTTGGGACGGACTACGAGCAGTACTTC.

As for this clonotype: Relative to the germline gene, one junction end is altered; a read error may explain this. The chain joins TRBV2 to TRBJ2-5; 8 bases are shared with TRBD2. This CDR3 is 16 amino acids long. Germline V gene lookup returns CDR1 SNHLY and CDR2 FYNNEI. The CDR3 protein is CASSEASGAWAEAQYF. The CDR3, as DNA: TGTGCCAGCAGTGAAGCTAGCGGGGCTTGGGCAGAGGCCCAGTACTTC.

This chain uses TRBV11-2 with TRBJ2-5, with 7 bases lining up with TRBD1. This CDR3 contains 15 residues. Germline values: CDR1 SGHAT, CDR2 FQNNGV. V was pared by 5 bases and J by 2 bases, with 8 bases of the junction left unmatched. CDR3 bases: TGTGCCAGCAGCCCCAATACAGGGGTTCAAGAGACCCAGTACTTC. It specifies CASSPNTGVQETQYF.

The genes are TRBV20-1 and TRBJ2-5; TRBD2 matches at 12 bases. The DNA end favors TRBJ2-1, so the J call may be wrong. The CDR3 consists of 16 residues. Germline lookup yields CDR1 DFQATT and CDR2 SNEGSKA (reference sequence). The CDR3 DNA reads TGCAGTGCTGACAGTCGACTAGCGGGGGCATACAATGAGCAGTTCTTC. Its translation is CSADSRLAGAYNEQFF.

This clonotype was seen more than once but under ten times. The chain recombines TRBV19 with TRBJ1-2, with 11 bases lining up with TRBD1. J gave up 2 bases and V 7 bases, and 9 bases lay outside the gene matches. CDR1 LNHDA and CDR2 SQIVND come from the germline V gene (reference sequence). The CDR3 is 16 residues long. The CDR3 region is CASKELGQGANYGYTF. CDR3 coding DNA: TGTGCCAGTAAAGAGCTCGGACAGGGGGCCAACTATGGCTACACCTTC. The variable domain in full, completed from reference TRBV19 and TRBJ1-2, reads DGGITQSPKYLFRKEGQNVTLSCEQNLNHDAMYWYRQDPGQGLRLIYYSQIVNDFQKGDIAEGYSVSREKKESFPLTVTSAQKNPTAFYLCASKELGQGANYGYTFGSGTRLTVV.